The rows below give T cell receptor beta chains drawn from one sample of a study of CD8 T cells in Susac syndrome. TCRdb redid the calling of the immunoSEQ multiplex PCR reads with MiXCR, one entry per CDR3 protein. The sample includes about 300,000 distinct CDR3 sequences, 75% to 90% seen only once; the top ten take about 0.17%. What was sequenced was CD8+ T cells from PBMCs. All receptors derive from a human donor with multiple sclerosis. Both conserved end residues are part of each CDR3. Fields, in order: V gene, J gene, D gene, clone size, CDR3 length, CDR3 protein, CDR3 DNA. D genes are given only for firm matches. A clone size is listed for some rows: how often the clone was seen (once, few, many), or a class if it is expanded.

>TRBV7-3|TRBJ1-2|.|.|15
CASSLNTDQNYGYTF
TGTGCCAGCAGCTTAAACACAGACCAAAACTATGGCTACACCTTC
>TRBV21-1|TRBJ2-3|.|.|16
CASSKARVLATDTQYF
TGTGCCAGCAGCAAAGCGAGGGTACTAGCGACAGATACGCAGTATTTT
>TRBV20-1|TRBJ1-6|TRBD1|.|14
CSARTGTENSPLHF
TGCAGTGCTCGAACCGGGACAGAGAATTCACCCCTCCACTTT
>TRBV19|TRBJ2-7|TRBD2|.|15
CASSIWASGVYEQYF
TGTGCCAGTAGTATATGGGCTAGCGGGGTCTACGAGCAGTACTTC
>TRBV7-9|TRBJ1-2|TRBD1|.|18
CASSLESYTTHRGPGYTF
TGTGCCAGCAGCTTAGAATCGTATACGACCCACAGGGGGCCTGGCTACACCTTC
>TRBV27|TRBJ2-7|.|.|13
CASGRGLSYEQYF
TGTGCCAGCGGGCGGGGACTTTCCTACGAGCAGTACTTC
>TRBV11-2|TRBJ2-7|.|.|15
CASSGGGTAYYEQYF
TGTGCCAGCAGCGGTGGCGGGACAGCATACTACGAGCAGTACTTC
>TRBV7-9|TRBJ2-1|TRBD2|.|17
CASSRLTSGRVGDEQFF
TGTGCCAGCAGCCGATTGACTAGCGGGAGGGTAGGGGATGAGCAGTTCTTC
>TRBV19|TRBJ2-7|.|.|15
CASSIFSGTDYEQYF
TGTGCCAGTAGTATCTTTTCCGGGACGGACTACGAGCAGTACTTC
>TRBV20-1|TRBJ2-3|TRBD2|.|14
CSAEGTSDTDTQYF
TGCAGTGCTGAAGGGACTAGCGACACAGATACGCAGTATTTT
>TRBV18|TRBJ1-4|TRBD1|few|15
CASSPDQGADEKLFF
TGTGCCAGCTCACCGGACCAGGGGGCGGACGAAAAACTGTTTTTT
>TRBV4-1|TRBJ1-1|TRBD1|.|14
CASSHQGANTEAFF
TGCGCCAGCAGCCATCAGGGGGCGAACACTGAAGCTTTCTTT
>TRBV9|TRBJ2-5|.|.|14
CASSVFGAQETQYF
TGTGCCAGCAGCGTGTTTGGGGCCCAAGAGACCCAGTACTTC
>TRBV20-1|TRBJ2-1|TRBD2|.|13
CSADGRVGNEQFF
TGCAGTGCCGACGGGAGGGTCGGGAATGAGCAGTTCTTC
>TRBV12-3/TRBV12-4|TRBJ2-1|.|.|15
CASSPTGSPYNEQFF
TGTGCCAGCAGTCCAACAGGGTCCCCCTACAATGAGCAGTTCTTC
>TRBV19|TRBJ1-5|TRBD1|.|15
CASRYRGWSNQPQHF
TGTGCCAGTAGGTACAGGGGATGGAGCAATCAGCCCCAGCATTTT
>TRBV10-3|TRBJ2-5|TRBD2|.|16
CAISDGGRARQETQYF
TGTGCCATCAGTGATGGCGGGAGGGCCCGCCAAGAGACCCAGTACTTC
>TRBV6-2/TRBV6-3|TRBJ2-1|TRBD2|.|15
CASTFGTSIYNEQFF
TGTGCCAGCACGTTCGGGACTAGTATCTACAATGAGCAGTTCTTC
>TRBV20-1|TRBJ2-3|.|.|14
CSGVRGLSTDTQYF
TGCAGTGGTGTCAGGGGCCTGAGCACAGATACGCAGTATTTT
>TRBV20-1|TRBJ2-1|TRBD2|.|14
CSARGTSENNEQFF
TGCAGTGCTAGAGGGACTAGCGAGAACAATGAGCAGTTCTTC
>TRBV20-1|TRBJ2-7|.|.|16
CSARDLPQRSSYEQYF
TGCAGTGCTAGAGATCTTCCTCAGCGGAGCTCCTACGAGCAGTACTTC
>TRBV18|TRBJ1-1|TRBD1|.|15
CASSPEVRGDTEAFF
TGTGCCAGCTCACCAGAGGTCAGGGGGGACACTGAAGCTTTCTTT
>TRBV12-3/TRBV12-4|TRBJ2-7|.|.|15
CASGPMDNSSYEQYF
TGTGCCAGCGGCCCCATGGACAATTCCTCCTACGAGCAGTACTTC
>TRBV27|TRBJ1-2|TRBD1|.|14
CASSLDREAYGYTF
TGTGCCAGCAGTTTGGACAGGGAGGCCTATGGCTACACCTTC
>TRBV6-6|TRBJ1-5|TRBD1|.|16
CASSFPGQESNQPQHF
TGTGCCAGCAGTTTTCCGGGACAGGAAAGCAATCAGCCCCAGCATTTT
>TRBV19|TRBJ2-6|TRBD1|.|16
CASQTGGAAGANVLTF
TGTGCCAGCCAAACAGGGGGCGCGGCAGGGGCCAACGTCCTGACTTTC
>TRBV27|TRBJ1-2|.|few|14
CASSLSQGGYGYTF
TGTGCCAGCAGTTTATCGCAGGGCGGCTATGGCTACACCTTC
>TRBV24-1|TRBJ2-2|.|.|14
CATSDFRDTGELFF
TGTGCCACCAGTGATTTCAGGGACACCGGGGAGCTGTTTTTT
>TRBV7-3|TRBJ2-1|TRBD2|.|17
CASSSQWTSGTNNEQFF
TGTGCCAGCAGCTCTCAATGGACTAGCGGGACAAACAATGAGCAGTTCTTC
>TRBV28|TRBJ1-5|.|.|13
CASSSNSNQPQHF
TGTGCCAGCAGTTCAAATAGCAATCAGCCCCAGCATTTT
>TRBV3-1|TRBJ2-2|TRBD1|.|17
CASSLWVGTANTGELFF
TGTGCCAGCAGCCTATGGGTCGGGACAGCGAACACCGGGGAGCTGTTTTTT
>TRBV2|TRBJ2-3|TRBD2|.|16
CASSDLAGVREDTQYF
TGTGCCAGCAGTGATCTGGCGGGGGTAAGGGAAGATACGCAGTATTTT
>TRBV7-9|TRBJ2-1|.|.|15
CASSPRLGRNNEQFF
TGTGCCAGCAGCCCCCGCTTAGGGAGAAACAATGAGCAGTTCTTC
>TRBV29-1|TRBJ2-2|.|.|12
CSVEGGAGELFF
TGCAGCGTTGAGGGCGGAGCCGGGGAGCTGTTTTTT
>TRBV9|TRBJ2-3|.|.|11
CASSDQSTQYF
TGTGCCAGCAGCGATCAATCTACGCAGTATTTT
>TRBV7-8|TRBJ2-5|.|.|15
CASSRGRKIQETQYF
TGTGCCAGCAGCCGAGGGAGGAAAATCCAAGAGACCCAGTACTTC
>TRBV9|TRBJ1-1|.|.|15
CASSPTRAPNTEAFF
TGTGCCAGCAGCCCCACGAGGGCCCCGAACACTGAAGCTTTCTTT
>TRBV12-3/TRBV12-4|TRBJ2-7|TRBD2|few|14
CASSLSGGAREQYF
TGTGCCAGCAGTTTAAGCGGGGGGGCCCGCGAGCAGTACTTC
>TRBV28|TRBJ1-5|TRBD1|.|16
CASSPGQGGGLQPQHF
TGTGCCAGCAGTCCCGGACAGGGCGGGGGGTTACAGCCCCAGCATTTT
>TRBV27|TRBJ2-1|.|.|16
CASSSTGFSSYNEQFF
TGTGCCAGCAGTTCGACGGGATTTAGCTCCTACAATGAGCAGTTCTTC
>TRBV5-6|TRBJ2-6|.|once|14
CASTPSSGANVLTF
TGTGCCAGCACCCCAAGCTCTGGGGCCAACGTCCTGACTTTC
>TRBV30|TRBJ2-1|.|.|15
CAWDNVGGSYNEQFF
TGTGCCTGGGACAATGTTGGGGGCTCCTACAATGAGCAGTTCTTC
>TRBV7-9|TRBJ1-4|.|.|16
CASSLSWDATNEKLFF
TGTGCCAGCAGCTTAAGTTGGGATGCAACTAATGAAAAACTGTTTTTT
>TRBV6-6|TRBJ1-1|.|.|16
CASSEPKWGANTEAFF
TGTGCCAGCAGCGAACCTAAGTGGGGGGCCAATACTGAAGCTTTCTTT
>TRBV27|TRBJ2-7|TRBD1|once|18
CASSSHLEVGQGLYEQYF
TGTGCCAGCAGTTCACACCTCGAGGTAGGACAGGGGTTGTACGAGCAGTACTTC
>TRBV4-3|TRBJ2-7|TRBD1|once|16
CASSQQPGQGTYEQYF
TGCGCCAGCAGTCAACAACCGGGACAGGGGACCTACGAGCAGTACTTC
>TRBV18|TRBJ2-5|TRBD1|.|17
CASSPPDRGPLQETQYF
TGTGCCAGCTCACCCCCGGACAGGGGGCCGCTACAAGAGACCCAGTACTTC
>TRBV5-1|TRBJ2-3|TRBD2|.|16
CASSVGTSGFTDTQYF
TGCGCCAGCAGCGTAGGGACTAGCGGATTCACAGATACGCAGTATTTT
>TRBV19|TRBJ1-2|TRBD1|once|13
CASRKTGDYGYTF
TGTGCCAGTAGAAAGACAGGGGACTATGGCTACACCTTC
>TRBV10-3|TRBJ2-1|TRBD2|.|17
CAISEPILAGPYNEQFF
TGTGCCATCAGTGAGCCAATACTAGCGGGGCCCTACAATGAGCAGTTCTTC
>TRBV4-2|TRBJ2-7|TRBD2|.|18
CASSQEGPGSGGSYEQYF
TGTGCCAGCAGCCAAGAGGGGCCTGGGAGCGGGGGTTCCTACGAGCAGTACTTC
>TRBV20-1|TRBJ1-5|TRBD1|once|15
CSARDGTGGSQPQHF
TGCAGTGCTAGAGACGGGACAGGGGGCTCTCAGCCCCAGCATTTT
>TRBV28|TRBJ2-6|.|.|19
CASSPLDGVSLSGANVLTF
TGTGCCAGCAGTCCGCTGGATGGGGTATCCCTCTCTGGGGCCAACGTCCTGACTTTC
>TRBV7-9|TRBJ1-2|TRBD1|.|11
CASSPGQWYTF
TGTGCCAGCAGCCCGGGACAGTGGTACACCTTC
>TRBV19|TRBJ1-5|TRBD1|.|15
CASRPTGWGNQPQHF
TGTGCCAGTAGGCCGACAGGGTGGGGCAATCAGCCCCAGCATTTT
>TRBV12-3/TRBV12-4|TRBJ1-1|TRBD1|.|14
CASSVDRVGTEAFF
TGTGCCAGCAGTGTCGACAGGGTGGGGACTGAAGCTTTCTTT
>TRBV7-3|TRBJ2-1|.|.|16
CASSARVGRSYNEQFF
TGTGCCAGCAGCGCTAGGGTGGGACGGAGCTACAATGAGCAGTTCTTC
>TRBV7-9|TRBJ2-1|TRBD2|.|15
CASSLGRGNYNEQFF
TGTGCCAGCAGCTTAGGGCGGGGGAACTACAATGAGCAGTTCTTC
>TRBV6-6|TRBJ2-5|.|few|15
CASSYTLGGQETQYF
TGTGCCAGCAGTTACACACTTGGGGGCCAAGAGACCCAGTACTTC